This T cell receptor beta chain was captured by sequencing in a study of blood T cell repertoires in COVID-19. Study background: Spain, Italy and the United States supplied samples that represented acute and convalescent COVID-19. The cDNA or gDNA used as material had been derived from T cells, B-cell-depleted T cells, or PBMCs.

Participants reported their clinical history, and cohort assignment relied on those reports. Per the study methods: Amplified reference gene primers provided the basis for estimating nucleated cell counts. The assay was immunoSEQ multiplex PCR, and TCRdb's table has in-frame clones only and misses some. V and J calls plus clone size are reproduced from that table; the DNA served to infer D and trimming. The data hold 200,000 or so clones, with 88% observed a single time. V lost 2 bases to trimming and J lost 1 base, with 10 bases between them. Germline-derived CDR1 and CDR2 are MNHEY and SVGAGI. The CDR3 sequence is 15 residues long.

Source material: PBMCs or T cells enriched from blood (not recorded which). This sequence joins TRBV6-5 and TRBJ2-3; weak D call: TRBD2 (6 bases). The clonotype comes from a woman aged 40 to 50 with acute COVID-19. DNA of the CDR3: TGTGCCAGCAGTTACCGACTAGGTCGCACAGATACGCAGTATTTT. Protein: CASSYRLGRTDTQYF.